In its sample, the clone carrying this T cell receptor (beta chain) was seen many times. Its specificity is unknown. There are 16 residues in the CDR3. Germline values: CDR1 SGHAT, CDR2 FQNNGV. The V and J ends lost 1 base and 4 bases, in that order; junction bases with no gene match: 6. The sample comes from a study of T cells in Graves' hyperthyroidism and ophthalmopathy. In making diagnoses, clinical symptoms, serum thyroxine and TRAb, thyroid ultrasound and orbital computed tomography were all used. The study's findings and limits: Ophthalmopathy, which appeared later, was predicted by the model a median 6.5 months before onset.

RNA transcripts provided the source from which TCR beta CDR3 regions were amplified. The primer set for the first-round RT-PCR of the TCR CDR3 was HTBI. From the multiplex PCR reads, TCRdb called clonotypes with MiXCR, one entry per CDR3 protein. This table has hundreds of thousands of distinct CDR3 sequences, 14% appearing once. Sequencing was performed on blood. This sequence originates from a woman in her forties or fifties with Graves' ophthalmopathy. V and J are TRBV11-2 and TRBJ2-1; TRBD2 matches at 8 bases. The DNA for the CDR3 is TGTGCCAGCAGCTTAGCCCTAGCGGGTTTTTACAATGAGCAGTTCTTC. Residues: CASSLALAGFYNEQFF.